Following are 25 T cell receptor beta chains from one sample sequenced in a study of blood T cell repertoires in COVID-19. Using immunoSEQ multiplex PCR, the repertoire was profiled, and TCRdb retains in-frame clones only, with some absent. The sample lists about 380,000 clones; about four fifths were seen once. Sequencing input: peripheral blood. These receptors all stem from a human donor with acute or convalescent COVID-19. The donor label of this sample is uncertain.

This rearrangement joins TRBV28 to TRBJ1-6; tentative D call: TRBD1 (6 bases). Germline CDR1 is MDHEN and CDR2 is SYDVKM. V was cut by 3 bases and J by 7 bases, with 19 bases left in between. The CDR3 totals 17 residues. This CDR3 is CASSLLSYRVNNSPLHF. The CDR3 DNA is TGTGCCAGCAGTTTGCTCTCGTACAGGGTAAACAATTCACCCCTCCACTTT. The entire variable domain, with the rest obtained from reference TRBV28 and TRBJ1-6, is as follows: DVKVTQSSRYLVKRTGEKVFLECVQDMDHENMFWYRQDPGLGLRLIYFSYDVKMKEKGDIPEGYSVSREKKERFSLILESASTNQTSMYLCASSLLSYRVNNSPLHFGNGTRLTVT.

The chain carries TRBV7-6 and TRBJ2-2, with TRBD2 matching 7 bases. Germline CDR1 SGHVS, CDR2 FNYEAQ. The CDR3 is 13 residues long. The V gene end was trimmed by 5 bases and the J gene end by 6 bases; junction bases not matched to a gene: 3. The CDR3 protein is CASSTTSAGELFF. The CDR3 DNA reads as TGTGCCAGCAGCACAACTAGCGCCGGGGAGCTGTTTTTT.

This chain uses TRBV5-6 with TRBJ1-5; no definite D call. With 1 base removed from V and 1 base from J, the gap between germline ends came to 6 bases. The CDR3 sequence is 14 residues long. Germline-derived CDR1 and CDR2 are SGHDT and YYEEEE. The CDR3 here is CASSLYTSNQPQHF. The CDR3 region has the DNA TGTGCCAGCAGCTTGTACACCAGCAATCAGCCCCAGCATTTT.

The V gene is TRBV6-5, the J gene TRBJ2-1, with TRBD2 matching 11 bases. Trimming at V came to 4 bases and at J to 5 bases, leaving 7 bases not matched to a gene. CDR3 length equals 16 residues. The germline V gene has CDR1 MNHEY and CDR2 SVGAGI. This chain's CDR3 is CASSSRTSGSHNEQFF. CDR3 DNA sequence: TGTGCCAGCAGTTCTCGGACTAGCGGGTCCCACAATGAGCAGTTCTTC.

The chain combines TRBV27 with TRBJ2-7; 7 bases are shared with TRBD2. Trimming removed 2 bases from V and 2 bases from J; junction bases left unmatched: 6. Germline values: CDR1 MNHEY, CDR2 SMNVEV (reference sequence). CDR3 size: 15 residues. In DNA form, the CDR3 reads TGTGCCAGCAGTTTAGCGGGAGTGGGCCCCTACGAGCAGTACTTC. It specifies CASSLAGVGPYEQYF.

The rearrangement links TRBV7-2 to TRBJ2-1; perhaps TRBD2 as D (7 bases). CDR1 and CDR2 from the germline V gene are SGHTA and FQGNSA. This CDR3 has 13 amino acids. Deletions cut 5 bases from V and 5 bases from J, with 10 bases between. The CDR3 region is CASSRGANNEQFF. Written as DNA, the CDR3 is TGTGCCAGCAGCCGGGGGGCAAACAATGAGCAGTTCTTC.

This clone has just one count. J is TRBJ1-2 and V is TRBV30; TRBD1 agrees at 7 bases. CDR3 length: 11 amino acids. The J segment lost 7 bases and the V segment lost 5 bases, leaving 4 bases of the junction unmatched. CDR1 and CDR2 (germline): GTSNPN, SVGIG (reference sequence). This CDR3 is CAWVGTAGYTF. CDR3 DNA: TGTGCCTGGGTTGGGACAGCTGGCTACACCTTC.

CDR3 DNA: TGTGCCAGCACCCTATCCGTCCGGTCTATAGAAAAACTGTTTTTT. Protein sequence: CASTLSVRSIEKLFF. J is TRBJ1-4 and V is TRBV2; unclear D gene. The CDR3 has 15 residues. Germline loops: CDR1 SNHLY, CDR2 FYNNEI. Trimming removed 7 bases at V and 8 bases at J, with 20 bases between.

The rearrangement joins TRBV7-2 to TRBJ1-6; D gene ambiguous. V shed 0 bases and J shed 10 bases, with 7 bases lying between them. The CDR3 sequence is 13 residues long. CDR1 is SGHTA, CDR2 FQGNSA, per germline. The CDR3 DNA reads TGTGCCAGCAGCTTAGCCTTGCGGTCACCCCTCCACTTT. Translated, it gives CASSLALRSPLHF.

V is TRBV18 and J is TRBJ1-1, with TRBD1 matching over 9 bases. Germline-derived CDR1 and CDR2 are KGHSH and LQKENI. The V and J ends lost 6 bases and 1 base, in that order; junction bases with no gene match: 9. This CDR3 spans 16 amino acids. The CDR3 protein is CASSRNPGQGNTEAFF. The CDR3 DNA sequence: TGTGCCAGCTCTCGGAACCCGGGACAGGGGAACACTGAAGCTTTCTTT.

The chain joins TRBV4-1 to TRBJ1-6; TRBD1 matches at 10 bases. The CDR3 totals 17 residues. V lost 4 bases to trimming and J lost 6 bases; unmatched junction nucleotides: 9. The V gene's germline CDR1 is MGHRA and CDR2 YSYEKL. The CDR3 sequence: CASSPLGQGTVNSPLHF. In DNA, the CDR3 is TGCGCCAGCAGCCCTCTGGGACAGGGGACGGTTAATTCACCCCTCCACTTT.

This sequence joins TRBV19 and TRBJ1-1; 12 bases line up with TRBD1. Germline V gene sequence: CDR1 LNHDA, CDR2 SQIVND (reference sequence). This CDR3 region has 16 residues. Unmatched junction bases numbered 9, after V lost 5 bases and J lost 5 bases. As DNA, the CDR3 is TGTGCCAGTAGTCAAGGGACAGGGGGCGCGAAAACTGAAGCTTTCTTT. The encoded protein is CASSQGTGGAKTEAFF.

The chain recombines TRBV5-5 with TRBJ2-3, with TRBD1 matching 10 bases. CDR1 is SGHKS and CDR2 is YYEKEE in the germline V gene (reference sequence). Germline trimming cut 4 bases from V and 3 bases from J; bases unmatched to any gene: 8. The CDR3 sequence is 16 residues long. The CDR3 sequence: CASSPGRTGGTDTQYF. CDR3 nucleotides: TGTGCCAGCAGCCCGGGGAGGACAGGGGGGACAGATACGCAGTATTTT.

The V gene is TRBV2, the J gene TRBJ1-1, with D tentatively TRBD1 (5 bases). The CDR3 covers 14 residues. Trimming took 9 bases from V and 4 from J, leaving 18 bases between them. Germline values: CDR1 SNHLY, CDR2 FYNNEI. The CDR3 sequence: CASKEFPQGTEAFF. The CDR3 nucleotides are TGTGCCAGTAAAGAGTTTCCGCAGGGCACTGAAGCTTTCTTT.

This clone occurred once. The chain combines TRBV27 with TRBJ2-5; D is unclear. Germline assignment: CDR1 MNHEY and CDR2 SMNVEV (reference sequence). Trimming shortened V by 5 bases and J by 5 bases, and 15 bases separated the two germline ends. The CDR3 runs to 14 residues. CDR3 sequence (DNA): TGTGCCAGCAGTCATATCGAGGAAGTCGAGACCCAGTACTTC. As protein: CASSHIEEVETQYF.

This clone was detected once. V usage is TRBV20-1 and J usage is TRBJ1-1; perhaps TRBD1 as D (5 bases). Trimming left V 3 bases short and J 0 bases short, with 11 bases between. CDR3 size: 14 residues. Germline assignment: CDR1 DFQATT and CDR2 SNEGSKA (reference sequence). The CDR3 region is CSASQGSLNTEAFF. CDR3 in DNA: TGCAGTGCTAGTCAGGGATCCCTGAACACTGAAGCTTTCTTT.

V gene TRBV6-1 combines with J gene TRBJ1-1; D unresolved. Germline V CDR1 and CDR2: MNHNS, SASEGT. CDR3 length: 11 amino acids. The germline V and J ends were trimmed by 5 bases and 4 bases, with 5 bases remaining between them. For the CDR3, the DNA is TGTGCCAGCAGTTCGGTCACTGAAGCTTTCTTT. It translates to CASSSVTEAFF.

The chain recombines TRBV18 with TRBJ2-3, with D perhaps TRBD2 (6 bases). V lost 4 bases to trimming and J lost 3 bases, with 8 bases between them. This CDR3 is 13 amino acids long. Germline assignment: CDR1 KGHSH and CDR2 LQKENI. CDR3 loop: CASSRSGTDTQYF. The CDR3 DNA reads as TGTGCCAGCTCACGGAGCGGGACAGATACGCAGTATTTT.

The chain employs TRBV24-1 and TRBJ2-3, with 7 bases lining up with TRBD1. CDR1 is KGHDR and CDR2 is SFDVKD in the germline V gene. V lost 4 bases to trimming and J lost 5 bases; unmatched junction nucleotides: 5. CDR3 size: 14 residues. The CDR3 sequence: CATSEAGGVDTQYF. CDR3 bases: TGTGCCACCAGTGAGGCAGGGGGAGTAGATACGCAGTATTTT.

The chain recombines TRBV24-1 with TRBJ1-1, with D possibly matching TRBD1 (6 bases). CDR3 length: 13 residues. Germline V lookup: CDR1 KGHDR, CDR2 SFDVKD. The germline V and J ends were trimmed by 6 bases and 0 bases, with 7 bases remaining between them. CDR3 coding DNA: TGTGCCACCAGTTCAGGGGTGAACACTGAAGCTTTCTTT. It yields the protein CATSSGVNTEAFF.

V is TRBV12-3 or TRBV12-4 and J is TRBJ2-1; D unresolved. Deletions cut 2 bases from V and 2 bases from J, with 4 bases between. This CDR3 comprises 13 residues. CDR3 loop: CASSLSTYNEQFF. The CDR3 region has the DNA TGTGCCAGCAGTTTAAGCACCTACAATGAGCAGTTCTTC.

V gene TRBV5-1 combines with J gene TRBJ2-5; 12 positions agree with TRBD1. J was trimmed by 4 bases and V by 8 bases; bases with no gene match: 15. There are 17 residues in the CDR3. CDR1 and CDR2 (germline): SGHRS, YFSETQ. The CDR3 coding sequence is TGCGCCAGTCGGAGGATAGGGACAGGGGGCGCGGGAGAGACCCAGTACTTC. Its protein product is CASRRIGTGGAGETQYF. The entire variable domain, with the rest obtained from reference TRBV5-1 and TRBJ2-5, is as follows: KAGVTQTPRYLIKTRGQQVTLSCSPISGHRSVSWYQQTPGQGLQFLFEYFSETQRNKGNFPGRFSGRQFSNSRSEMNVSTLELGDSALYLCASRRIGTGGAGETQYFGPGTRLLVL.

This clone was found once. This chain joins TRBV15 and TRBJ1-5; 8 nucleotides match TRBD1. With V trimmed by 4 bases and J by 4 bases, 6 bases remained unmatched. Germline CDR1 reads LNHNV; CDR2 reads YYDKDF (reference sequence). The CDR3 spans 15 residues. CDR3 nucleotides: TGTGCCACCAGCACCTACAGGGGGGGAAATCAGCCCCAGCATTTT. It specifies CATSTYRGGNQPQHF.

The V call is TRBV5-1, the J call TRBJ2-1, with TRBD1 matching over 7 bases. Germline V lookup: CDR1 SGHRS, CDR2 YFSETQ. V lost 3 bases, J lost 8 bases, and 5 bases stayed unmatched. This CDR3 has 13 amino acids. This chain's CDR3 is CASSSQGWDEQFF. The CDR3 DNA sequence: TGCGCCAGCAGCTCACAGGGGTGGGATGAGCAGTTCTTC. The whole variable domain, filled in from reference TRBV5-1 and TRBJ2-1, reads KAGVTQTPRYLIKTRGQQVTLSCSPISGHRSVSWYQQTPGQGLQFLFEYFSETQRNKGNFPGRFSGRQFSNSRSEMNVSTLELGDSALYLCASSSQGWDEQFFGPGTRLTVL.

The chain employs TRBV19 and TRBJ2-7; no reliable D call. V gave up 9 bases and J gave up 3 bases, with 15 bases separating them. Looked up from germline, CDR1 is LNHDA and CDR2 is SQIVND (reference sequence). The CDR3 runs to 13 residues. The CDR3 protein is CASSPSVLYEQYF. The CDR3 DNA follows: TGTGCCAGCAGTCCCTCTGTACTCTACGAGCAGTACTTC. The complete variable domain, with remaining parts taken from reference TRBV19 and TRBJ2-7, reads DGGITQSPKYLFRKEGQNVTLSCEQNLNHDAMYWYRQDPGQGLRLIYYSQIVNDFQKGDIAEGYSVSREKKESFPLTVTSAQKNPTAFYLCASSPSVLYEQYFGPGTRLTVT.